This TCR beta chain comes out of a study of CD8 T cells in ankylosing spondylitis. Concerning this clonotype itself: Its antigen remains unknown.

The CDR3 contains 13 residues. Trimming pared 2 bases from V and 8 bases from J, leaving 7 bases between. Study observations and caveats: A motif in TCR beta, a set of under ten highly homologous variants, appeared characteristic of ankylosing spondylitis blood. From matched ankylosing spondylitis synovial fluid, disease-linked clones were reportedly recovered at significantly enriched levels. Before this, some motif variants had been reported in reactive arthritis synovial fluid and blood.

TCRdb analysed the 5' RACE reads with MiXCR anew, one entry per CDR3 protein. The sample shows 400,000 or so distinct CDR3 sequences, about 24% of them seen only once. Sequences were obtained from blood, either unsorted or a sorted T cell fraction (not recorded which). This sequence originates from a male donor with ankylosing spondylitis. V gene TRBV12-3 or TRBV12-4 combines with J gene TRBJ1-6; no firm D call. The CDR3, as DNA: TGTGCCAGCAGTTTACTTTCTGATTCACCCCTCCACTTT. It specifies CASSLLSDSPLHF.